This T cell receptor (beta chain) emerged from a study of blood T cell repertoires in COVID-19 (dated by TCRdb to 2020 to 2021). A note on the overall study: Collaborator samples came from the United States, Italy and Spain and covered acute and convalescent phases of COVID-19. The material from the prospective study consisted of cDNA or gDNA derived from T cells, B-cell-depleted T cells, or PBMCs. Subjects who had been exposed to COVID-19, were actively infected with it, or had recovered from it provided the deeply sampled blood TCRbeta repertoires that made up the dataset. The repertoires were released in a freely available public database intended as a resource for research on the immune response to SARS-CoV-2. Samples came from the ongoing ImmuneRACE study (first 160 participants) plus 1,254 subjects from 6 global collaborators. Sample metadata almost always included a de-identified subject ID, COVID-19 status, age in years and sex. HLA class I and class II types, where available, came from metadata supplied by the sample provider rather than from assay-based typing.

TCRbeta CDR3 regions were amplified from genomic DNA using the immunoSEQ Assay, a bias-controlled multiplex PCR. The original methods were these. Nucleated cell counts per sample were estimated from amplification of reference gene primers within the assay. Sequence reads were collapsed and filtered to measure the absolute abundance of every unique TCRbeta CDR3 rearrangement. For each sample, productive Simpson clonality was calculated as the square root of Simpson's diversity index across productive rearrangements. Imported from immuneACCESS, the table was reduced by TCRdb to in-frame sequences with V and J called. These copies leave out some clones; in studies compared against another copy, an unresolved V gene accounts for under half, and the cause of the remainder is not known. The V and J calls and clone size are taken from that table; D and trimming were inferred from the DNA. The table for this sample lists more than 300,000 clones; approximately 89% of them were counted only once. Together, the top ten hold around 1.9% of the sample.

At one collaborating source in Seattle, patients were enrolled during active infection and were followed longitudinally through the course of disease. Whole blood was collected in K2EDTA tubes by collaborating institutions according to the institutions' own protocols. Collaborator samples were shipped for TCRbeta analysis as frozen whole blood, isolated PBMCs, or DNA extracted from either sample type. The CDR3 starts with the cysteine, ends with the phenylalanine, and has 17 residues. CDR3 DNA only is kept here, 51 bases in frame from base 1. CDR1 and CDR2 are read off the germline V gene as KGHSH and LQKENI. Clipping removes 0 bases from V and 8 bases from J, with 12 as the unmatched junction base count. For this clone: This receptor's antigen is unknown. No much larger clonotype is one base removed from it; base qualities were not supplied.

What the authors observed across the whole study: The quantity of clinical and demographic metadata differed by source and by participant and was supplied without curation.

This sequence was found in a woman between 25 and 40 years old with COVID-19, enrolled during active disease. Sequencing input: peripheral blood. Recombination linked TRBV18 to TRBJ1-4, and 7 junctional nucleotides match TRBD1. The DNA sequence is as follows: TGTGCCAGCTCACCACCTGTTCGTGGCAGGGGGATGGAAAAACTGTTTTTT. Its translation reads: CASSPPVRGRGMEKLFF.